Below are 24 T cell receptor beta chains sequenced from a single sample in a study of T-cell reconstitution after alpha-beta-depleted transplantation in children. It was with unique molecular identifiers that the TCRbeta library was prepared. TCRdb independently ran MiXCR on the PCR reads; one entry per CDR3 protein. The table lists 780,000 or so distinct CDR3 sequences, around 15% of them singletons. Sequences were derived from PBMCs, mostly from graft donor cells, sampled 360 days after TCRalphabeta/CD19-depleted stem cell transplant. These receptors came from a male patient aged 10-17 years who had a stem cell transplant for acute lymphoblastic leukemia, so the T cells may come from the graft donor.

V usage is TRBV6-5 and J usage is TRBJ2-3, with no clear D. The CDR3 is 13 amino acids. Germline lookup yields CDR1 MNHEY and CDR2 SVGAGI. V was trimmed by 2 bases and J by 7 bases, leaving 10 bases between them. CDR3 loop: CASSYQSLNTQYF. The CDR3 region has the DNA TGTGCCAGCAGTTACCAGTCTCTGAATACGCAGTATTTT.

The V and J genes are TRBV7-3 and TRBJ2-2; possible D gene TRBD2, 5 bases. The ends were cut back, 8 bases at V and 4 bases at J, with 11 bases in the middle. CDR1 and CDR2 (germline): SGHTA, FQGTGA. The CDR3 is made up of 13 amino acids. The CDR3 protein is CASSGMGTGELFF. Written as DNA, the CDR3 is TGTGCCAGCTCGGGGATGGGCACCGGGGAGCTGTTTTTT. The entire variable domain, with the rest obtained from reference TRBV7-3 and TRBJ2-2, is as follows: GAGVSQTPSNKVTEKGKYVELRCDPISGHTALYWYRQSLGQGPEFLIYFQGTGAADDSGLPNDRFFAVRPEGSVSTLKIQRTERGDSAVYLCASSGMGTGELFFGEGSRLTVL.

This sequence joins TRBV18 and TRBJ2-1; 7 nucleotides line up with TRBD1. The CDR3 consists of 15 residues. CDR1 is KGHSH and CDR2 is LQKENI in the germline V gene. V gave up 3 bases and J gave up 8 bases; unmatched junction bases: 10. As DNA, the CDR3 is TGTGCCAGCTCACCCCGACAGGGCTTTATCGATGAGCAGTTCTTC. Encoded protein: CASSPRQGFIDEQFF.

On this clonotype: A read error may explain this, as a much larger clone is one base away. The CDR3 does not end in the conserved phenylalanine or tryptophan, so this is likely a read error. The chain couples TRBV20-1 to TRBJ2-7, with TRBD2 matching 12 bases. Trimming removed 3 bases from V and 4 bases from J; junction bases left unmatched: 4. The CDR3 is 14 residues long. CDR1 is DFQATT, CDR2 SNEGSKA, per germline (reference sequence). CDR3 bases: TGCAGTGCTAGCGGGACTAGCGGGCTTTACGAGCAGTACTCC. It specifies CSASGTSGLYEQYS.

This clonotype was seen a few times. V gene TRBV29-1 combines with J gene TRBJ2-2; D is undetermined. The CDR3 is 13 residues long. V was cut by 2 bases and J by 4 bases, with 8 bases left in between. Per germline, CDR1 SQVTM and CDR2 ANQGSEA. The CDR3 protein is CSVESQITGELFF. CDR3 coding DNA: TGCAGCGTTGAATCCCAAATCACCGGGGAGCTGTTTTTT.

The rearrangement links TRBV20-1 to TRBJ2-5; 11 nucleotides align to TRBD2. V lost 3 bases and J lost 4; bases outside the gene matches: 4. The CDR3 runs to 14 residues. The V gene's germline CDR1 is DFQATT and CDR2 SNEGSKA (reference sequence). The CDR3 sequence: CSASRLAGGETQYF. In DNA, the CDR3 is TGCAGTGCTAGTCGTCTAGCGGGAGGAGAGACCCAGTACTTC.

The chain carries TRBV27 and TRBJ1-2; possibly TRBD1 for D (5 bases). The germline V gene has CDR1 MNHEY and CDR2 SMNVEV (reference sequence). The CDR3 spans 15 residues. Trimming left V 3 bases short and J 0 bases short, with 11 bases between. Here the CDR3 DNA reads TGTGCCAGCAGTTTGCAGCAGGGAGCTAACTATGGCTACACCTTC. It translates to CASSLQQGANYGYTF.

This clonotype came up many times. The rearrangement uses TRBV6-2 or TRBV6-3 and TRBJ2-1, with TRBD2 matching over 9 bases. The germline CDR1 and CDR2 sequences are MNHEY and SVGEGT. J was trimmed by 9 bases and V by 0 bases; bases with no gene match: 21. The CDR3 contains 20 residues. CDR3 nucleotide sequence: TGTGCCAGCAGTTACTCGAATTATGGTTTTAGCGGGAGCCGAGGAAGTGAGCAGTTCTTC. Amino acids: CASSYSNYGFSGSRGSEQFF.

The rearrangement joins TRBV4-1 to TRBJ2-7, with 10 positions matching TRBD2. This CDR3 spans 17 amino acids. Germline loops: CDR1 MGHRA, CDR2 YSYEKL. The V segment lost 1 base and the J segment 1 base; nucleotides outside the gene matches: 7. This chain's CDR3 is CASSQAQRTSGSYEQYF. As DNA, the CDR3 is TGCGCCAGCAGCCAAGCGCAAAGGACTAGCGGTTCCTACGAGCAGTACTTC.

The chain couples TRBV24-1 to TRBJ2-1; TRBD1 aligns across 8 bases. Germline V gene data show CDR1 as KGHDR and CDR2 as SFDVKD. V was clipped by 1 base and J by 7 bases; unmatched bases: 8. The CDR3 loop spans 16 amino acids. CDR3 amino acids: CATSDFGTGRRNEQFF. In nucleotides, the CDR3 is TGTGCCACCAGTGATTTTGGGACAGGTCGGAGGAATGAGCAGTTCTTC.

The J gene is TRBJ1-3, the V gene TRBV25-1; D remains ambiguous. In germline, CDR1 is MGHDK, CDR2 SYGVNS. The CDR3 runs 16 residues. Trimming left V 3 bases short and J 0 bases short, with 12 bases between. The CDR3 sequence is CASSDPSFTSGNTIYF. The CDR3 DNA is TGTGCCAGCAGTGATCCGTCCTTTACCTCTGGAAACACCATATATTTT.

The sample holds many counts of this clonotype. V gene TRBV24-1 combines with J gene TRBJ2-1, with a possible D match to TRBD2 (5 bases). Trimming left V 7 bases short and J 0 bases short, with 9 bases between. Germline assignment: CDR1 KGHDR and CDR2 SFDVKD. The CDR3 runs to 14 residues. The chain's CDR3 is CATRGRGSYNEQFF. The CDR3 region has the DNA TGTGCCACCAGAGGACGGGGCTCCTACAATGAGCAGTTCTTC.

This clonotype appeared a few times. V gene TRBV5-1 combines with J gene TRBJ2-5, with D perhaps assigned TRBD1 or TRBD2 (6 bases each). CDR1 SGHRS and CDR2 YFSETQ come from the germline V gene. The length of the CDR3 is 15 residues. The V end lost 0 bases, the J end lost 5 bases, and 14 bases lay between the germline ends. The DNA of the CDR3 is TGCGCCAGCAGCTTGGTCGGGGGCCAAGGGGAGACCCAGTACTTC. Residues: CASSLVGGQGETQYF.

CDR3 DNA: TGTGCCAGCAGCCGGGAGGTAGCGGGAGGGCCCTCCTACAATGAGCAGTTCTTC. It codes for CASSREVAGGPSYNEQFF. V and J are TRBV11-1 and TRBJ2-1; 11 bases fit TRBD2. The CDR3 covers 18 residues. Germline V lookup: CDR1 SGHAT, CDR2 FQDESV (reference sequence). V shed 5 bases and J 0 bases; nucleotides not matched to a gene: 9.

This clonotype has only a few counts. This chain uses TRBV20-1 with TRBJ1-5; possibly TRBD1 for D (6 bases). V lost 6 bases and J lost 3, with 12 bases in between. The CDR3 extends over 13 amino acids. Germline V lookup: CDR1 DFQATT, CDR2 SNEGSKA (reference sequence). The chain's CDR3 is CSAGGRTNQPQHF. The CDR3 DNA sequence: TGCAGTGCAGGGGGGAGGACCAATCAGCCCCAGCATTTT.

The table lists this clonotype with a few counts. The V gene is TRBV7-3, the J gene TRBJ1-1; no reliable D call. CDR3 length: 14 residues. Trimming removed 5 bases from V and 3 bases from J, with 13 bases in between. Germline CDR1 is SGHTA and CDR2 is FQGTGA. As DNA, the CDR3 is TGTGCCAGCAGCCCGGGTGGAAGGTACACTGAAGCTTTCTTT. Translated, it gives CASSPGGRYTEAFF. The full variable domain, its missing parts supplied by reference TRBV7-3 and TRBJ1-1, is GAGVSQTPSNKVTEKGKYVELRCDPISGHTALYWYRQSLGQGPEFLIYFQGTGAADDSGLPNDRFFAVRPEGSVSTLKIQRTERGDSAVYLCASSPGGRYTEAFFGQGTRLTVV.

The V call is TRBV7-3, the J call TRBJ2-2, with TRBD2 identical over 7 bases. Germline V gene sequence: CDR1 SGHTA, CDR2 FQGTGA. The CDR3 extends over 14 amino acids. V lost 5 bases, J lost 6 bases, and 6 bases stayed unmatched. The CDR3 DNA sequence: TGTGCCAGCAGCCTGCGGACTAGTGCCGGGGAGCTGTTTTTT. Translating gives CASSLRTSAGELFF.

The chain recombines TRBV6-6 with TRBJ2-1, with 9 bases matching TRBD1. CDR3 length: 13 amino acids. Germline V gene sequence: CDR1 MNHNY, CDR2 SVGAGI (reference sequence). The trim removed 8 bases at V and 8 bases at J, leaving 7 bases unmatched. CDR3 amino acids: CASGRTGDYEQFF. CDR3 DNA: TGTGCCAGCGGCAGGACAGGGGATTATGAGCAGTTCTTC.

The CDR3 reads CASSWDPRSHGYTF. The CDR3 DNA is TGTGCCAGTAGTTGGGACCCTCGCTCGCATGGCTACACCTTC. The V and J genes are TRBV19 and TRBJ1-2; weak D call: TRBD1 (5 bases). Germline CDR1 and CDR2: LNHDA and SQIVND (reference sequence). The CDR3 contains 14 residues. Trimming stripped 5 bases from V and 6 bases from J, with 16 bases between.

In its sample, this clonotype was seen a few times. This sequence joins TRBV20-1 and TRBJ2-1; TRBD2 matches 10 bases. Germline CDR1 reads DFQATT; CDR2 reads SNEGSKA (reference sequence). Trimming took 0 bases from V and 15 from J; bases not matched to a gene: 11. The CDR3 loop spans 14 amino acids. This CDR3 is CSARDLPSGSGSFF. The DNA for the CDR3 is TGCAGTGCTAGAGATCTCCCTAGCGGGAGCGGTTCGTTCTTC.

The chain couples TRBV9 to TRBJ2-3; the match to TRBD2 covers 7 bases. The J segment lost 6 bases and the V segment lost 4 bases, leaving 11 bases of the junction unmatched. Germline V CDR1 and CDR2: SGDLS, YYNGEE. This CDR3 spans 15 amino acids. For the CDR3, the DNA is TGTGCCAGCAGCCCCGGACTAGAGGATTCGGATACGCAGTATTTT. Encoded protein: CASSPGLEDSDTQYF.

This chain connects TRBV4-1 to TRBJ2-7, with D maybe TRBD1 (5 bases). The CDR3 consists of 13 residues. V was clipped by 6 bases and J by 3 bases, with 12 bases between them. The V gene's germline CDR1 is MGHRA and CDR2 YSYEKL. The CDR3 loop is CASSTAGHYEQYF. CDR3 in DNA: TGCGCCAGCAGTACGGCCGGACACTACGAGCAGTACTTC.

Many counts were recorded for this clonotype. This chain uses TRBV4-1 with TRBJ2-2; a possible D gene is TRBD1 (6 bases). V lost 6 bases to trimming and J lost 8 bases, with 16 bases between them. The CDR3 loop spans 14 amino acids. CDR1 is MGHRA, CDR2 YSYEKL, per germline. The DNA of the CDR3 is TGCGCCAGCAGGCTACTAGGGGGTCGTGGGGAGCTGTTTTTT. Translated: CASRLLGGRGELFF.

The chain combines TRBV10-2 with TRBJ2-7; D remains ambiguous. Trimming removed 3 bases from V and 3 bases from J, with 6 bases in between. Germline CDR1 and CDR2: WSHSY and SAAADI. The CDR3 runs to 12 residues. In DNA, the CDR3 is TGCGCCAGCAGTGAAATGGTCTACGAGCAGTACTTC. Translating it yields CASSEMVYEQYF.